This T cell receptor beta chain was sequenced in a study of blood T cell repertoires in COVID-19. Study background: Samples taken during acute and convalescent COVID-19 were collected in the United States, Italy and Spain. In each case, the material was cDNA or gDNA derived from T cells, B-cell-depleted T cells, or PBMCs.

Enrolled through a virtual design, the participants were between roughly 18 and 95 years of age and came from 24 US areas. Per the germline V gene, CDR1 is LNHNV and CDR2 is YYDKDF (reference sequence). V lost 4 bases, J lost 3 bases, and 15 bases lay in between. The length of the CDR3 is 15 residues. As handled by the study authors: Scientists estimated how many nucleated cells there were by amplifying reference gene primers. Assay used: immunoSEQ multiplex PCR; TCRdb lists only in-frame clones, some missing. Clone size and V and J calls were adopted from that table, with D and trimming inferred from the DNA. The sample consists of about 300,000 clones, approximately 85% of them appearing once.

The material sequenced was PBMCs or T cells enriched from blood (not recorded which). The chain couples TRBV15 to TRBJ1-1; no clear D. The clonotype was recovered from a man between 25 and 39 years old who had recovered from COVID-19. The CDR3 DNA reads TGTGCCACCAGCATAGTAAACGGTCCCCACACTGAAGCTTTCTTT. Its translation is CATSIVNGPHTEAFF.